This T cell receptor (beta chain) was captured by sequencing in a study of T cells in Graves' hyperthyroidism and ophthalmopathy. Findings of the study overall: Ophthalmopathy prediction by the model preceded onset by a median roughly 6 months.

On this clonotype: No antigen is known for it.

Looked up from germline, CDR1 is SGHRS and CDR2 is YFSETQ. V lost 0 bases and J lost 0, with 6 bases in between. The CDR3 covers 14 residues. Using RNA transcripts as the source, TCR beta CDR3 regions were amplified. Using the HTBI primer set, a first-round RT-PCR was run on the TCR CDR3. TCRdb re-analysed the multiplex PCR reads in MiXCR, keeping a single row per CDR3 protein. Found here are some 420,000 distinct CDR3 sequences, 12% to 15% of them singletons; the top ten hold 5.3%. Stable Graves' hyperthyroidism denoted no ophthalmopathy progression over 18 months. The study excluded patients with uncontrolled infection, other autoimmune disease, pregnancy or lactation.

Sequencing input: blood. The chain combines TRBV5-1 with TRBJ1-2, with no clear D. The receptor was isolated from a woman aged 18-29 years with Graves' hyperthyroidism. CDR3 amino acids: CASSLEYPNYGYTF. The CDR3 DNA reads as TGCGCCAGCAGCTTGGAGTACCCTAACTATGGCTACACCTTC.